This is a list of T cell receptor beta chains from one sample in a study of T cell responses to AZD1222 COVID-19 vaccine. Sequenced by immunoSEQ multiplex PCR; TCRdb stores in-frame clones only, minus some. There are some 96,000 clones in the sample; 80% to 95% occur only once, and 1.5% to 2% lies in the top ten. This specimen was peripheral blood, taken on day 0 of AZD1222 vaccination. Receptor source: an adult in good health. Each CDR3 is given with its conserved first and last residue. Fields, in order: D gene, V gene, clone size, J gene, CDR3 DNA, CDR3 protein. A D gene is named only where the DNA matches it firmly. The size entry is marked missing in some rows and otherwise reads once, few, many or a size class.

D gene: TRBD1; V gene: TRBV7-9; clone size: NA; J gene: TRBJ1-5; CDR3 DNA: TGTGCCAGCAGCTTAGGAGACAGGGGCAATCAGCCCCAGCATTTT; CDR3 protein: CASSLGDRGNQPQHF
D gene: NA; V gene: TRBV18; clone size: NA; J gene: TRBJ2-1; CDR3 DNA: TGTGCCAGCTCCGCGCCCTGGAATGAGCAGTTCTTC; CDR3 protein: CASSAPWNEQFF
D gene: TRBD1; V gene: TRBV7-9; clone size: NA; J gene: TRBJ2-7; CDR3 DNA: TGTGCCAGCAGCTTAGGAGGACAGGGGAACGAGCAGTACTTC; CDR3 protein: CASSLGGQGNEQYF
D gene: TRBD1; V gene: TRBV28; clone size: NA; J gene: TRBJ1-2; CDR3 DNA: TGTGCCAGCAGTTCACAGGGGTATTATGGCTACACCTTC; CDR3 protein: CASSSQGYYGYTF
D gene: NA; V gene: TRBV11-2; clone size: once; J gene: TRBJ1-6; CDR3 DNA: TGTGCCAGCAGCTTATTGCGGCCCCCGGGTTCACCCCTCCACTTT; CDR3 protein: CASSLLRPPGSPLHF
D gene: TRBD1; V gene: TRBV5-6; clone size: NA; J gene: TRBJ2-1; CDR3 DNA: TGTGCCAGCAGCTTCGGGACAGGGGCCTACAATGAGCAGTTCTTC; CDR3 protein: CASSFGTGAYNEQFF
D gene: NA; V gene: TRBV3-1/TRBV3-2; clone size: NA; J gene: TRBJ2-5; CDR3 DNA: TGTGCCAGCAGCCAAGAAGGTCCCTACCTGGGACAAGAGACCCAGTACTTC; CDR3 protein: CASSQEGPYLGQETQYF
D gene: NA; V gene: TRBV28; clone size: NA; J gene: TRBJ2-2; CDR3 DNA: TGTGCCAGCAGTTTTCCAGCCAAGAACACCGGGGAGCTGTTTTTT; CDR3 protein: CASSFPAKNTGELFF
D gene: TRBD1; V gene: TRBV4-2; clone size: NA; J gene: TRBJ1-1; CDR3 DNA: TGTGCCAGCAGCCAAGCAGGGACAGAGAACACTGAAGCTTTCTTT; CDR3 protein: CASSQAGTENTEAFF
D gene: TRBD2; V gene: TRBV7-9; clone size: once; J gene: TRBJ2-1; CDR3 DNA: TGTGCCAGCAGCCGGGGGGGAGAGAGCTCCTACAATGAGCAGTTCTTC; CDR3 protein: CASSRGGESSYNEQFF
D gene: NA; V gene: TRBV6-5; clone size: NA; J gene: TRBJ2-2; CDR3 DNA: TGTGCCAGCAGTTACTCAACAGGCAACACCGGGGAGCTGTTTTTT; CDR3 protein: CASSYSTGNTGELFF
D gene: NA; V gene: TRBV5-1; clone size: once; J gene: TRBJ2-1; CDR3 DNA: TGCGCCAGCAGCTTGGGACACAGCTCCTACAATGAGCAGTTCTTC; CDR3 protein: CASSLGHSSYNEQFF
D gene: TRBD1; V gene: TRBV29-1; clone size: NA; J gene: TRBJ2-7; CDR3 DNA: TGCAGCGTTGATGGGACAGGGGGACTTGACGAGCAGTACTTC; CDR3 protein: CSVDGTGGLDEQYF
D gene: NA; V gene: TRBV19; clone size: NA; J gene: TRBJ1-4; CDR3 DNA: TGTGCCAGTAGTATAGGGACAGCAAATGAAAAACTGTTTTTT; CDR3 protein: CASSIGTANEKLFF
D gene: NA; V gene: TRBV6-5; clone size: NA; J gene: TRBJ2-5; CDR3 DNA: TGTGCCACCAAGGTCTCGGAAGAGACCCAGTACTTC; CDR3 protein: CATKVSEETQYF
D gene: NA; V gene: TRBV7-2; clone size: NA; J gene: TRBJ1-1; CDR3 DNA: TGTGCCAGCAGCTTGGCAGGGAAGACTGAAGCTTTCTTT; CDR3 protein: CASSLAGKTEAFF
D gene: NA; V gene: TRBV11-2; clone size: NA; J gene: TRBJ1-1; CDR3 DNA: TGTGCCAGCAGCTTAGGAAGGCGCCGGAACACTGAAGCTTTCTTT; CDR3 protein: CASSLGRRRNTEAFF
D gene: TRBD1; V gene: TRBV7-8; clone size: NA; J gene: TRBJ2-1; CDR3 DNA: TGTGCCAGCAGCCGAGGGACAGCGTACAATGAGCAGTTCTTC; CDR3 protein: CASSRGTAYNEQFF
D gene: NA; V gene: TRBV15; clone size: NA; J gene: TRBJ1-3; CDR3 DNA: TGTGCCACCAGCAGGTCGCAGGGCCGAAACACCATATATTTT; CDR3 protein: CATSRSQGRNTIYF
D gene: NA; V gene: TRBV10-2; clone size: NA; J gene: TRBJ2-3; CDR3 DNA: TGCGCCAGCACTGACCCCGCGGATACGCAGTATTTT; CDR3 protein: CASTDPADTQYF
D gene: NA; V gene: TRBV19; clone size: NA; J gene: TRBJ1-1; CDR3 DNA: TGTGCCAGTAGCCCCCAAGCGAACACTGAAGCTTTCTTT; CDR3 protein: CASSPQANTEAFF
D gene: NA; V gene: TRBV5-6; clone size: NA; J gene: TRBJ1-3; CDR3 DNA: TGTGCCAGCAGCCCGTGGGGGGGCTCTGGAAACACCATATATTTT; CDR3 protein: CASSPWGGSGNTIYF
D gene: NA; V gene: TRBV30; clone size: NA; J gene: TRBJ2-5; CDR3 DNA: TGTGCCTGGACAGGGGAGGAGACCCAGTACTTC; CDR3 protein: CAWTGEETQYF
D gene: NA; V gene: TRBV28; clone size: NA; J gene: TRBJ2-1; CDR3 DNA: TGTGCCAGCAGTTTCGGAGGTCCAGCGAGCTCCTACAATGAGCAGTTCTTC; CDR3 protein: CASSFGGPASSYNEQFF
D gene: NA; V gene: TRBV5-1; clone size: NA; J gene: TRBJ2-7; CDR3 DNA: TGCGCCAGCAGCTTGGCCTGGGGTCAGGGCTACGAGCAGTACTTC; CDR3 protein: CASSLAWGQGYEQYF